The clone carrying this TCR beta chain was counted only a few times. Its antigen is unidentified. The data belong to a study of shared clonotypes between healthy human individuals. Overall study: Donors consisted of a couple of women and three men between 18 and 49. Each donor's CD4 naive and CD4 memory cells filled three plates apiece, CD8 naive two, and CD8 memory one.

Assay: immunoSEQ multiplex PCR; the TCRdb copy retains only in-frame clones and omits some. The sample contains 2 million to 3 million clones, around 94% of which appear only once. The CDR3 spans 14 residues. CDR1 is GTSNPN and CDR2 is SVGIG in the germline V gene (reference sequence). With 3 bases removed from V and 0 bases from J, the gap between germline ends came to 11 bases. The study, taken as a whole, reports: Around 5% was the fraction of naive CD4 clonotypes found shared across a few donors. In this cohort, only blood was sampled, and tissue repertoires likely differ.

This chain links TRBV30 with TRBJ1-2; no clear D gene. The sequenced material came from naive CD4+ T cells sorted from blood. Specified subset: CD45RA+ positively selected. This clonotype was obtained from a man younger than 30 in good health. CDR3 in DNA: TGTGCCTGGAGATTCAACAGAGCTAACTATGGCTACACCTTC. Amino acid sequence: CAWRFNRANYGYTF.